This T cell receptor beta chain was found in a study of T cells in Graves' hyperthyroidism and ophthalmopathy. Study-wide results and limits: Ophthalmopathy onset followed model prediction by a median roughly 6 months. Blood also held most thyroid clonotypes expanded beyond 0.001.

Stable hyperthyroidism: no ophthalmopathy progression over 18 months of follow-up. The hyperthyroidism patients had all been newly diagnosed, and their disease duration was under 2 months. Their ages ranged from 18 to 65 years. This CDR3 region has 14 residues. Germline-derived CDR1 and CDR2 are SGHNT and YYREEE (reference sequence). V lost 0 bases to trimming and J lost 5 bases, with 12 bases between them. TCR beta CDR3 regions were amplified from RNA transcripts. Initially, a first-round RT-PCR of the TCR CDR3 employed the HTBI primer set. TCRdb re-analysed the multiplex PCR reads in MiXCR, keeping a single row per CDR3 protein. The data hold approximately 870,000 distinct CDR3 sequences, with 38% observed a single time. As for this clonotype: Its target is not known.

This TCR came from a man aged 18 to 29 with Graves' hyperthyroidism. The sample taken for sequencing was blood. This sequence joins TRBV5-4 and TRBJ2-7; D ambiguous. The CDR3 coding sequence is TGTGCCAGCAGCTTGGAGGGCAGCACCAACGAGCAGTACTTC. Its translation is CASSLEGSTNEQYF.